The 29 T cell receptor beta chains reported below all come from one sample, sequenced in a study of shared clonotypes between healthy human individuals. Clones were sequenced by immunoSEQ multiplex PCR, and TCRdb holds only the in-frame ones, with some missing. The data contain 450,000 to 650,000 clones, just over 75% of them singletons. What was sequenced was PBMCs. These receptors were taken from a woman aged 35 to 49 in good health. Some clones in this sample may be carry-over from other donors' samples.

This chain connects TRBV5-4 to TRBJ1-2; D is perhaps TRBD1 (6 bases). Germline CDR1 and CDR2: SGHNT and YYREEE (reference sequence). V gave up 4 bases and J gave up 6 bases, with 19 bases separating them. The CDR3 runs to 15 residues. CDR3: CASSLGQLKDNGYTF. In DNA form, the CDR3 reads TGTGCCAGCAGCCTTGGACAGCTTAAAGACAATGGCTACACCTTC.

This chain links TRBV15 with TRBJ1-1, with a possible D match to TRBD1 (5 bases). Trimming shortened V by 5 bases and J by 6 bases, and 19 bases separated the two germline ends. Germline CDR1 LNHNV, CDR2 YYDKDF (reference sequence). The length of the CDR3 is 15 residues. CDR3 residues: CATSGGRGTYPEAFF. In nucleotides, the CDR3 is TGTGCCACCAGCGGAGGACGAGGGACCTATCCTGAAGCTTTCTTT.

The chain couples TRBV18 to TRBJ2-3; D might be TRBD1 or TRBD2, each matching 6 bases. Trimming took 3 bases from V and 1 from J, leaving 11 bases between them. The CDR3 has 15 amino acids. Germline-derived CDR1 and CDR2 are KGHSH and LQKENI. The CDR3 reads CASSPAGHRTDTQYF. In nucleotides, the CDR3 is TGTGCCAGCTCACCGGCGGGACACCGCACAGATACGCAGTATTTT.

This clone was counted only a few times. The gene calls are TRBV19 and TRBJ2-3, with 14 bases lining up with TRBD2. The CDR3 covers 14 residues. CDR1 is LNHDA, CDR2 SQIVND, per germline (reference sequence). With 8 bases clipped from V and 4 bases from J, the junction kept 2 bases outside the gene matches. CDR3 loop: CASEGLAGADTQYF. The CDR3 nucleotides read TGTGCCAGTGAGGGACTAGCGGGAGCAGATACGCAGTATTTT.

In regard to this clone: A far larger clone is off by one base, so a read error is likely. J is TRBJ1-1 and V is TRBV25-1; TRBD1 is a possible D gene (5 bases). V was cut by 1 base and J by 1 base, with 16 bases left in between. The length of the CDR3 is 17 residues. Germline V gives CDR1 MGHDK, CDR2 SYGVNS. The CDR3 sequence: CASSECATGQGNTEAFF. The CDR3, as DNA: TGTGCCAGCAGTGAATGTGCGACTGGGCAGGGGAACACTGAAGCTTTCTTT.

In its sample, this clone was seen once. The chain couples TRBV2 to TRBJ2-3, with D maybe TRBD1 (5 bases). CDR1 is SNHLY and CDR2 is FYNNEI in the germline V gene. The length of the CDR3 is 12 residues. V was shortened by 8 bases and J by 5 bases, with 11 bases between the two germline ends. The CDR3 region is CASGQDRDTQYF. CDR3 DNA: TGTGCCAGCGGACAAGATCGAGATACGCAGTATTTT.

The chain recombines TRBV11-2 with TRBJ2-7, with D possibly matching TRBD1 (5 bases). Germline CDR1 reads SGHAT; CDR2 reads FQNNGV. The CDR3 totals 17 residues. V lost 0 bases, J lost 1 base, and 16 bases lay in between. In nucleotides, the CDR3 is TGTGCCAGCAGCTTAGATCTCACAGGTGCTTTGTCCTACGAGCAGTACTTC. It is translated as CASSLDLTGALSYEQYF.

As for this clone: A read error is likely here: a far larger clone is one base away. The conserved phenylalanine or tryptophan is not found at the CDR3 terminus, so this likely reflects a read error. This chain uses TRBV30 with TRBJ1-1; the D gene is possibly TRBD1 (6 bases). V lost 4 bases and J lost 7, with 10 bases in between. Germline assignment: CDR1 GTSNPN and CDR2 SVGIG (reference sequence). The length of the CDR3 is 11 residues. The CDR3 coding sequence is TGTGCCTGGACGTCGGGACATGAAGCTTTCCTT. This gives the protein CAWTSGHEAFL.

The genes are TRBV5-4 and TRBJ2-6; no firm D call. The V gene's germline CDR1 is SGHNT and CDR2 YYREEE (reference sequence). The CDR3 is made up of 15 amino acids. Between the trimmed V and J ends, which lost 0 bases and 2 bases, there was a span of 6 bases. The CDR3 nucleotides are TGTGCCAGCAGCTTGGCCGGTACTGGGGCCAACGTCCTGACTTTC. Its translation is CASSLAGTGANVLTF.

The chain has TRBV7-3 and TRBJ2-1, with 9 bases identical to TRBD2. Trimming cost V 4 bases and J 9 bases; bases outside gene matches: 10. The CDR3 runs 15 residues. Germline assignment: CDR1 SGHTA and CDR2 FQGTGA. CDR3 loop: CASSSGTSSNGEQFF. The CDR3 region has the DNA TGTGCCAGCAGCTCTGGGACTAGCTCCAATGGTGAGCAGTTCTTC. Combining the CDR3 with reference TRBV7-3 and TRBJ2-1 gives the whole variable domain GAGVSQTPSNKVTEKGKYVELRCDPISGHTALYWYRQSLGQGPEFLIYFQGTGAADDSGLPNDRFFAVRPEGSVSTLKIQRTERGDSAVYLCASSSGTSSNGEQFFGPGTRLTVL.

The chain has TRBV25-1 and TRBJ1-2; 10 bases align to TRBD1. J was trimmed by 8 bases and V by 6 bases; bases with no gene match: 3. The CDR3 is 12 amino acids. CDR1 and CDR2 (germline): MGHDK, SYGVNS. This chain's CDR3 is CASRDRGQGYTF. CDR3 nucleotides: TGTGCCAGCAGAGACAGGGGGCAAGGCTACACCTTC.

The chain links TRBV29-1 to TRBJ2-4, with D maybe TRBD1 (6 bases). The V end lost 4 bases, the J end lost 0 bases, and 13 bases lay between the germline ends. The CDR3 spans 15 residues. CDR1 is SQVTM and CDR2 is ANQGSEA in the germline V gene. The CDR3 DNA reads TGCAGCGTTGCCACGACAGGCCTAGCCAAAAACATTCAGTACTTC. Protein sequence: CSVATTGLAKNIQYF.

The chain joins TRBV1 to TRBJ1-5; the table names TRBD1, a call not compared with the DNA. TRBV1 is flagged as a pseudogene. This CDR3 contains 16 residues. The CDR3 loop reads CTSSQDLGRAGQPQHF. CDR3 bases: TGCACCAGCAGCCAAGATCTTGGCAGGGCAGGACAGCCCCAGCATTTT.

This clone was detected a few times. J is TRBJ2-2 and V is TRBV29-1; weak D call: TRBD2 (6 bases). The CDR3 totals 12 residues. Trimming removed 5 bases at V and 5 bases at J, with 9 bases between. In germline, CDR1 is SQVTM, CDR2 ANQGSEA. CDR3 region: CSVRRVTGELFF. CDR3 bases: TGCAGCGTTCGGAGGGTAACCGGGGAGCTGTTTTTT.

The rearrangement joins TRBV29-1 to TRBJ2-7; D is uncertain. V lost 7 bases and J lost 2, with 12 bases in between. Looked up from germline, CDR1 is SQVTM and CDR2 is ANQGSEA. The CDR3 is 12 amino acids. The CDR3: CSARLAAYEQYF. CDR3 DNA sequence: TGCAGCGCTAGACTTGCGGCCTACGAGCAGTACTTC.

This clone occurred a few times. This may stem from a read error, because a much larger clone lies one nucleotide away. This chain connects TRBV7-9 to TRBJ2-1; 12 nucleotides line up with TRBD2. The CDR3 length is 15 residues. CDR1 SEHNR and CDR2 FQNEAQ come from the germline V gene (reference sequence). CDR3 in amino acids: CDSSQASGRVDEQFF. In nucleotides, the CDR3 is TGTGACAGCAGCCAAGCTAGCGGGAGGGTCGATGAGCAGTTCTTC.

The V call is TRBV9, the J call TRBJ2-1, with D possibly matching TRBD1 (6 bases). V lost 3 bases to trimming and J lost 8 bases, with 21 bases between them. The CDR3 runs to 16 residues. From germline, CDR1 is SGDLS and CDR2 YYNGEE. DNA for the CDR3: TGTGCCAGCAGCGCGGACCCAGGGGATTCCATCGATGAGCAGTTCTTC. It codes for CASSADPGDSIDEQFF.

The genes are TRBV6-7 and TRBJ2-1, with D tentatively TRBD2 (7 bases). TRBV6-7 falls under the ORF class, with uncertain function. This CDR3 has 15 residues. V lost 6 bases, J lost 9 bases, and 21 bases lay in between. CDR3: CASRVRGATSSEQFF. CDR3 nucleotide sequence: TGTGCCAGCAGAGTCCGGGGGGCGACGAGCAGTGAGCAGTTCTTC.

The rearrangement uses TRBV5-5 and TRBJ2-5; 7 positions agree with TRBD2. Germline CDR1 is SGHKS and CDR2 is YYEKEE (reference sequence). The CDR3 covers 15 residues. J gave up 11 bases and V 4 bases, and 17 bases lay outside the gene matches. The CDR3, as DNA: TGTGCCAGCAGCCGCAGCGGGACTATAACTACGGAGCAGTACTTC. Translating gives CASSRSGTITTEQYF.

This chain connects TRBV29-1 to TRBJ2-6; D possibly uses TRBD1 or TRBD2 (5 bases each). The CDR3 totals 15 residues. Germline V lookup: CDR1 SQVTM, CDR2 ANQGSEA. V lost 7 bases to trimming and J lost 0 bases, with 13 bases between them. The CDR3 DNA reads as TGCAGCGGTGGGGACGGCACCTCTGGGGCCAACGTCCTGACTTTC. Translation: CSGGDGTSGANVLTF.

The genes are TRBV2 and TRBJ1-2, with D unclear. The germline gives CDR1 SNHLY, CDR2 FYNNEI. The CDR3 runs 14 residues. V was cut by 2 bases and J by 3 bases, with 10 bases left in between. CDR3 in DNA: TGTGCCAGCAGTGAACCCGACGTAGACTATGGCTACACCTTC. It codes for CASSEPDVDYGYTF.

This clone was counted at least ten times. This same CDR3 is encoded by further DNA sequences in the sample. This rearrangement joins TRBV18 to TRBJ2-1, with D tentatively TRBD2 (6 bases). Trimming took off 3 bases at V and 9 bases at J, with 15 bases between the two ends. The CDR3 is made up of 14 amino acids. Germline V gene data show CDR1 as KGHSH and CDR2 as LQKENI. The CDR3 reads CASSPVGRGGEQFF. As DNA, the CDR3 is TGTGCCAGCTCACCGGTGGGTCGGGGAGGTGAGCAGTTCTTC.

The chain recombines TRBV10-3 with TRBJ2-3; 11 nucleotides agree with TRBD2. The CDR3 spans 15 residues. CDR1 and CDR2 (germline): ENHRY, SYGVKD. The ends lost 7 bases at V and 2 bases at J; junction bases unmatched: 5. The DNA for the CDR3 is TGTGCCATCAAATGGGGACTAGCGGACACAGATACGCAGTATTTT. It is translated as CAIKWGLADTDTQYF.

The CDR3 is CAWSVQGDTQYF. CDR3 nucleotides: TGTGCCTGGAGTGTACAGGGAGATACGCAGTATTTT. The rearrangement joins TRBV30 to TRBJ2-3, with D possibly being TRBD1 (6 bases). CDR1 and CDR2 from the germline V gene are GTSNPN and SVGIG (reference sequence). Trimming took 0 bases from V and 5 from J, leaving 6 bases between them. The CDR3 runs to 12 residues.

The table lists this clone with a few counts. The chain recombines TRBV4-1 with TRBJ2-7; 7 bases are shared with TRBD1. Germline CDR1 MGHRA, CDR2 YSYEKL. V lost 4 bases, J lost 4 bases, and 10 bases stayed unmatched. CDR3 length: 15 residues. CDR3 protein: CASSRDGTVLYEQYF. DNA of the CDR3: TGCGCCAGCAGCCGTGACGGGACAGTTCTTTACGAGCAGTACTTC.

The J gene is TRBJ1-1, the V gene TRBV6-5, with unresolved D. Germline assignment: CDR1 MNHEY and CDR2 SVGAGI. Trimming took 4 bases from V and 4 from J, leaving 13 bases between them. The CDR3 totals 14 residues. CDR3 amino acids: CASSFRGVGTEAFF. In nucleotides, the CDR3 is TGTGCCAGCAGTTTCCGGGGTGTCGGCACTGAAGCTTTCTTT.

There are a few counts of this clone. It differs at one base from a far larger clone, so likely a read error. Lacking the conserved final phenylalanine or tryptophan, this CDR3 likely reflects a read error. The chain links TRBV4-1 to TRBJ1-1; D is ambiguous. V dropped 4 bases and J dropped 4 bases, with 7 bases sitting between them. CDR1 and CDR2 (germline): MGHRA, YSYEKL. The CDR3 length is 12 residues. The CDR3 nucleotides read TGCGCCAGCAGCCTCCCCGGCACTGAAGCTTTCTCT. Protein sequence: CASSLPGTEAFS.

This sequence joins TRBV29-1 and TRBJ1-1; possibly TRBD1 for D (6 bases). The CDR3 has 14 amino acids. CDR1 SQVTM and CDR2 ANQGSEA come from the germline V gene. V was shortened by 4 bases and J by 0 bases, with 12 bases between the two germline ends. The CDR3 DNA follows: TGCAGCGTTGGCGGGGGGCCTATGAACACTGAAGCTTTCTTT. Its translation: CSVGGGPMNTEAFF.

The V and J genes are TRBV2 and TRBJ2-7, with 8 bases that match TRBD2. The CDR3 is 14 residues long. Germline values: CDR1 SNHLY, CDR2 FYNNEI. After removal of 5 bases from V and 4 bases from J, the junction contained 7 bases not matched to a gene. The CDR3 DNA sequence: TGTGCCAGCAGTCGGAGCGGGAGTCGGTACGAGCAGTACTTC. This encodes CASSRSGSRYEQYF.